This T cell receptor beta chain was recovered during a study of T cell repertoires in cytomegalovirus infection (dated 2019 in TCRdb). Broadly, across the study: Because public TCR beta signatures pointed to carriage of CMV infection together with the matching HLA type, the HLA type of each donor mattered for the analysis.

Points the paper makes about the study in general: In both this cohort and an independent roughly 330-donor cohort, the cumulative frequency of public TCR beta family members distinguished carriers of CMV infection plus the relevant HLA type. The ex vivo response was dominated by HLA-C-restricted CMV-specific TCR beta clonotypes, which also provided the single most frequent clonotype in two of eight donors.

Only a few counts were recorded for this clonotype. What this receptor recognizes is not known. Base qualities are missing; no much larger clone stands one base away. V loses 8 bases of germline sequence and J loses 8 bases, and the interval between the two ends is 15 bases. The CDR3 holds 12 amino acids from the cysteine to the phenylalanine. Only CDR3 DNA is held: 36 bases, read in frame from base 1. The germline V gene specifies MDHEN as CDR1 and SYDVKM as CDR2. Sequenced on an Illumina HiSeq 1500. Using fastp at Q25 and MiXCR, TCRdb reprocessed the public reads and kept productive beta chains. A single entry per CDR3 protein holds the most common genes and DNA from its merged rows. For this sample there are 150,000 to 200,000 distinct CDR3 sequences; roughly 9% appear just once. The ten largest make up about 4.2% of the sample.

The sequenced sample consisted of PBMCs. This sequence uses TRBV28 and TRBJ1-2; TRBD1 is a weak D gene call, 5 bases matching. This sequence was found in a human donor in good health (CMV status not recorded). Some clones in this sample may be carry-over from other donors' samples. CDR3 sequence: CASQGGARGYTF. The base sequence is TGTGCCAGCCAGGGAGGGGCGAGGGGCTACACCTTC.